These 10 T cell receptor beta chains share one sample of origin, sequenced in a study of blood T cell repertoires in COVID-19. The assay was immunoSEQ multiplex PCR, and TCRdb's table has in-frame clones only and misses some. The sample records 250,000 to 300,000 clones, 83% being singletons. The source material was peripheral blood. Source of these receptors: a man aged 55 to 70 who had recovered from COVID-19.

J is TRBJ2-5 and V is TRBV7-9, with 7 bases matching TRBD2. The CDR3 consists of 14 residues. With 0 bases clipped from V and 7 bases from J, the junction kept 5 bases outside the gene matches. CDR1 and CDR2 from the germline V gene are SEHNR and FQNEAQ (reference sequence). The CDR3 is CASSLAGGSRTQYF. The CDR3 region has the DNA TGTGCCAGCAGCTTAGCGGGAGGGTCCCGGACCCAGTACTTC.

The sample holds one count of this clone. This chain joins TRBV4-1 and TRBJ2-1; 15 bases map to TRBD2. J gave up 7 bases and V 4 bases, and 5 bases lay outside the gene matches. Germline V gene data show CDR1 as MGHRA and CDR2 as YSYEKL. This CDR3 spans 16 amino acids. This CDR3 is CASSRLGLAGGNEQFF. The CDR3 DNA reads TGCGCCAGCAGCCGCCTAGGACTAGCGGGAGGGAATGAGCAGTTCTTC.

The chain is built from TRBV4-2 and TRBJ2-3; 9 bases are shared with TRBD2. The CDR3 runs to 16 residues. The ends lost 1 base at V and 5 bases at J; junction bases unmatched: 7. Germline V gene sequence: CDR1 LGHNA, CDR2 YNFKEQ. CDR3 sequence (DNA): TGTGCCAGCAGCCAAGCGTTGCGGGGGGGGTTAGATACGCAGTATTTT. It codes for CASSQALRGGLDTQYF.

CDR3 region: CATSRDLSFETQYF. The CDR3 DNA reads as TGTGCCACCAGCAGAGATCTCAGTTTTGAGACCCAGTACTTC. This chain connects TRBV15 to TRBJ2-5, with unresolved D. This CDR3 has 14 amino acids. CDR1 and CDR2 from the germline V gene are LNHNV and YYDKDF (reference sequence). Trimming took 0 bases from V and 5 from J, leaving 10 bases between them.

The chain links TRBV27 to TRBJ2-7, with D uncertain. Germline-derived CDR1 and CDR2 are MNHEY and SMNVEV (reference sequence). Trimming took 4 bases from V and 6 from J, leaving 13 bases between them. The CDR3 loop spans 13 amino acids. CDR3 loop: CASSSTPSGEQYF. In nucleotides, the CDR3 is TGTGCCAGCAGTTCAACTCCGTCGGGCGAGCAGTACTTC.

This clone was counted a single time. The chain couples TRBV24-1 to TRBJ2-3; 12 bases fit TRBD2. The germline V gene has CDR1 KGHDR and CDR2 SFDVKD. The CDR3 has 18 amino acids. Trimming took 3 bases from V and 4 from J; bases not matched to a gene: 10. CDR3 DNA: TGTGCCACCAGTGATAGGTCTAGCGGGAGGGCTTCACCAGATACGCAGTATTTT. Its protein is CATSDRSSGRASPDTQYF.

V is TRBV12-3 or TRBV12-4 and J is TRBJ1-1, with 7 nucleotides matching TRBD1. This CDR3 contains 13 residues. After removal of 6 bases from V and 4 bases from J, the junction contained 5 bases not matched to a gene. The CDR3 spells CASSHRGSTEAFF. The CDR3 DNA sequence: TGTGCCAGCAGCCACAGGGGTTCCACTGAAGCTTTCTTT.

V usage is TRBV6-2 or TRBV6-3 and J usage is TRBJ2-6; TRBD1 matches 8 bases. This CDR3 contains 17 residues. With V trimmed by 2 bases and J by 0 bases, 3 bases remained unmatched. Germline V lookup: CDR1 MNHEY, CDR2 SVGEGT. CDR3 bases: TGTGCCAGCAGTTACCCGGGACAGGCCTCTGGGGCCAACGTCCTGACTTTC. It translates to CASSYPGQASGANVLTF.

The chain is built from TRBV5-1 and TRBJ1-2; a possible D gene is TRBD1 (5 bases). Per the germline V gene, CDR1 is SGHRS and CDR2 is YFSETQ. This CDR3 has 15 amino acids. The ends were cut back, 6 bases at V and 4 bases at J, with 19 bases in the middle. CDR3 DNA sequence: TGCGCCAGCAAAACCGACGGGGGACTTGGCTATGGCTACACCTTC. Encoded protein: CASKTDGGLGYGYTF.

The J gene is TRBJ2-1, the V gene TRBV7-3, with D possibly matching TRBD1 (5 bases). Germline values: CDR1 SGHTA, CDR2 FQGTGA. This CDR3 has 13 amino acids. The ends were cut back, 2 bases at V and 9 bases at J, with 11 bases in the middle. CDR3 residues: CASSLQGAGEQFF. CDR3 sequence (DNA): TGTGCCAGCAGCTTACAAGGGGCCGGTGAGCAGTTCTTC.